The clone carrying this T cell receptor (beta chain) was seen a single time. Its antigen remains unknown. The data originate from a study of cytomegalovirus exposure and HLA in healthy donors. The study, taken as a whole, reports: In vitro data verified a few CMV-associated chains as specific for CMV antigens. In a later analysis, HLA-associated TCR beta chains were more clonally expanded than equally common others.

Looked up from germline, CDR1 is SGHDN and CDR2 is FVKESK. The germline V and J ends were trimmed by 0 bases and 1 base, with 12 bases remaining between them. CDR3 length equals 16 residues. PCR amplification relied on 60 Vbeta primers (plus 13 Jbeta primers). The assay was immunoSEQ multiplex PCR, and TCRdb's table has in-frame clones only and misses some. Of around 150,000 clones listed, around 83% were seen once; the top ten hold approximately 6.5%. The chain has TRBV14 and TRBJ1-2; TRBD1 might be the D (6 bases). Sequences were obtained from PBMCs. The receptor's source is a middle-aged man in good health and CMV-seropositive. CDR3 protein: CASSQDWDTNNYGYTF. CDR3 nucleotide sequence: TGTGCCAGCAGCCAAGATTGGGACACTAATAACTATGGCTACACCTTC.